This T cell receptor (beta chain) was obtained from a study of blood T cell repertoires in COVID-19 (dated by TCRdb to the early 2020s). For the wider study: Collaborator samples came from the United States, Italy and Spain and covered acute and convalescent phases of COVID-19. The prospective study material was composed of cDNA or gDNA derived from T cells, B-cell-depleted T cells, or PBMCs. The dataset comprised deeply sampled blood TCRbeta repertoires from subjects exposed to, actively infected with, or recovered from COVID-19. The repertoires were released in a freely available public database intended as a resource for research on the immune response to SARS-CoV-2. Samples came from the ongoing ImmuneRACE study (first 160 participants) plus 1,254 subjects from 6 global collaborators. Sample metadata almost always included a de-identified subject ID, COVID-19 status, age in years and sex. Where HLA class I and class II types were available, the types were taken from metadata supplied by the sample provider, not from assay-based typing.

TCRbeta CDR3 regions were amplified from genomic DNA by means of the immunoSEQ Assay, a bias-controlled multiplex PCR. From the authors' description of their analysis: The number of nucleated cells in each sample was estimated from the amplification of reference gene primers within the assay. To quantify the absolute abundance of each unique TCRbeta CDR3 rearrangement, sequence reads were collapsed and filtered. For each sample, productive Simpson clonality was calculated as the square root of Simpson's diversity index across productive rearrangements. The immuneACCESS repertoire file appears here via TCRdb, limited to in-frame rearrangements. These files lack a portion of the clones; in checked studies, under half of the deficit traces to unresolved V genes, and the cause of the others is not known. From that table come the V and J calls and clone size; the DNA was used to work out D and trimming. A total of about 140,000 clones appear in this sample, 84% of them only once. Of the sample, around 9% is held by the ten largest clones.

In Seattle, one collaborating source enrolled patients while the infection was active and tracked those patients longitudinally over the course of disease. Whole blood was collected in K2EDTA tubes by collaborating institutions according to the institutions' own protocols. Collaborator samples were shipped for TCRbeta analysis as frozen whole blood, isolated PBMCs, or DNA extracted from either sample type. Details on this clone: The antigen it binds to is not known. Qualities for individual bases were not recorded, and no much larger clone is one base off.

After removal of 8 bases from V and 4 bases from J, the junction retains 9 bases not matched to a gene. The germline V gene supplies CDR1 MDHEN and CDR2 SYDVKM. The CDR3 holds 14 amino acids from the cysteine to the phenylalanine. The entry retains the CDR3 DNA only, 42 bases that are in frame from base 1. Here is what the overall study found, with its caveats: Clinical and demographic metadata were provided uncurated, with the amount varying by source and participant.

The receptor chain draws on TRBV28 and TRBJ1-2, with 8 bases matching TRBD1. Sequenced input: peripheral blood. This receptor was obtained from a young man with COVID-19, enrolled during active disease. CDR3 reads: CASGAAGTGYGYTF. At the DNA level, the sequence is TGTGCCAGCGGAGCGGCCGGGACAGGCTATGGCTACACCTTC.